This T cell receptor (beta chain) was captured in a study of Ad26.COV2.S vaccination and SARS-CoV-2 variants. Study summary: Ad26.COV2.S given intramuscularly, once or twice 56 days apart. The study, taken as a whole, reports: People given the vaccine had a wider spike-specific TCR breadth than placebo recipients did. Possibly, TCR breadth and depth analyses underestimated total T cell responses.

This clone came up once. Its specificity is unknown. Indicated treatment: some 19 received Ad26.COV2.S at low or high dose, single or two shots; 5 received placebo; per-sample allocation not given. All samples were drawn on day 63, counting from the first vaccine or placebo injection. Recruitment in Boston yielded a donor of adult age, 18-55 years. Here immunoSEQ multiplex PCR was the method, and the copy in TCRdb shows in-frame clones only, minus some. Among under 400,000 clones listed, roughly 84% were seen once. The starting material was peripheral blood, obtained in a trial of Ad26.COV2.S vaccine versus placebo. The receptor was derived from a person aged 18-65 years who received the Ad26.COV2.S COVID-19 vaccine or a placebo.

The CDR3 nucleotides are TGTGCCAGAAGCCCCCAGCAGGGGCCGCCCCAGCATTTT. Translated, it gives CARSPQQGPPQHF. The V call is TRBV7-5, the J call TRBJ1-5; no DNA check was done on the table's D call, TRBD1. TRBV7-5 is labeled a pseudogene. CDR3 size: 13 residues.